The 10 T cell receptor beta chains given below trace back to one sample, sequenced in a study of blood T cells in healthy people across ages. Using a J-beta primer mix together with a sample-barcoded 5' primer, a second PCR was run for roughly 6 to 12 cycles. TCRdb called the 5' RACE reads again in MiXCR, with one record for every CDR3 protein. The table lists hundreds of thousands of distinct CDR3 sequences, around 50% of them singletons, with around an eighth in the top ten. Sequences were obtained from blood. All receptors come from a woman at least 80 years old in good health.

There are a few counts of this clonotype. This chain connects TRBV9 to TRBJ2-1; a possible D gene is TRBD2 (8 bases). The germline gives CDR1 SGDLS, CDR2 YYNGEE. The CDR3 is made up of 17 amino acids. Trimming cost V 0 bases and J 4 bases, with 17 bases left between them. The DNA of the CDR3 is TGTGCCAGCAGCGTAGCGGGAGGGACAGTCGCTTACAATGAGCAGTTCTTC. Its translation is CASSVAGGTVAYNEQFF. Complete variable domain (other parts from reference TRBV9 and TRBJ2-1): DSGVTQTPKHLITATGQRVTLRCSPRSGDLSVYWYQQSLDQGLQFLIQYYNGEERAKGNILERFSAQQFPDLHSELNLSSLELGDSALYFCASSVAGGTVAYNEQFFGPGTRLTVL.

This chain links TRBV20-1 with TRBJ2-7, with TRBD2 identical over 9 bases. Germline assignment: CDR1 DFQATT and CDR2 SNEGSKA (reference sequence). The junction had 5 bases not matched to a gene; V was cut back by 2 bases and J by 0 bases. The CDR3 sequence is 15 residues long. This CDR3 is CSARLAGVTSYEQYF. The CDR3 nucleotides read TGCAGTGCTAGATTAGCGGGAGTTACCTCCTACGAGCAGTACTTC.

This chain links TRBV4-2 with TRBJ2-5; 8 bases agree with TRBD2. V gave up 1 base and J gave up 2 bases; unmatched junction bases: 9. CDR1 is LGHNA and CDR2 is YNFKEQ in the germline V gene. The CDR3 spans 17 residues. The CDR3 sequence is CASSQGGRLASQETQYF. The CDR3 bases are TGTGCCAGCAGCCAAGGAGGGCGACTAGCGTCACAAGAGACCCAGTACTTC.

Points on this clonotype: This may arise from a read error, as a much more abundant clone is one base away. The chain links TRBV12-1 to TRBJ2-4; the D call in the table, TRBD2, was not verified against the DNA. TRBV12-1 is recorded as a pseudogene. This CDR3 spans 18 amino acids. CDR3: CASSSLGLALLAKNIQYF. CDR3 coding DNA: TGTGCCAGCAGCTCCCTGGGACTAGCACTACTAGCCAAAAACATTCAGTACTTC.

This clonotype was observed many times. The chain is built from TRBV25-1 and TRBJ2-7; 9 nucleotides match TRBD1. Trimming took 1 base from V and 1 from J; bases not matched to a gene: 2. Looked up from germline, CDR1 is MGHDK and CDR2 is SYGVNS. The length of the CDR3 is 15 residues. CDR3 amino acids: CASSELGQGSYEQYF. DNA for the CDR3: TGTGCCAGCAGTGAATTAGGACAGGGGTCCTACGAGCAGTACTTC.

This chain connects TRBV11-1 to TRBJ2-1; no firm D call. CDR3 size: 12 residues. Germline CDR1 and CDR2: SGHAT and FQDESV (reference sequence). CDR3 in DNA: TGTGCTACTACGGGCCAACGACGAGAGCAGTTCTTC. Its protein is CATTGQRREQFF.

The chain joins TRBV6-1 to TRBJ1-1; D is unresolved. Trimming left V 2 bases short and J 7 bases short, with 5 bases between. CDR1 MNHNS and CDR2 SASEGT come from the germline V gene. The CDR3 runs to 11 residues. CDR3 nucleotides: TGTGCCAGCAGTGAACTAGTTGAAGCTTTCTTT. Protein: CASSELVEAFF.

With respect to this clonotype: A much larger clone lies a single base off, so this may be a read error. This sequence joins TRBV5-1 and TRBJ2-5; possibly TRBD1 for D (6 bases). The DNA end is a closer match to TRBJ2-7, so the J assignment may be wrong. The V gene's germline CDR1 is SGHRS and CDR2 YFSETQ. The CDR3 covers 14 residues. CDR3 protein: CAGSFGGNLYEQYF. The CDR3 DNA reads TGCGCCGGCAGCTTTGGGGGCAACCTCTACGAGCAGTACTTC.

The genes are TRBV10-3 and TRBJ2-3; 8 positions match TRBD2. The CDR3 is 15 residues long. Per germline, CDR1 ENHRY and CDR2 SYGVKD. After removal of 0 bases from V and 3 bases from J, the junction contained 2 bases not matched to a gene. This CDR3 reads CAISESGGGTDTQYF. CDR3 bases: TGTGCCATCAGTGAGTCCGGGGGGGGAACAGATACGCAGTATTTT.

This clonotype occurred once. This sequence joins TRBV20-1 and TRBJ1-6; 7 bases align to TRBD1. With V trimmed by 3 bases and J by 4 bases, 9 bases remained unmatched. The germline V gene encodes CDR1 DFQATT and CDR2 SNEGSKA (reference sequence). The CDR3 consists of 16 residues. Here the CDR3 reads CSARSDRERYNSPLHF. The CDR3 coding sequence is TGCAGTGCTAGGTCCGACAGGGAGAGGTATAATTCACCCCTCCACTTT.